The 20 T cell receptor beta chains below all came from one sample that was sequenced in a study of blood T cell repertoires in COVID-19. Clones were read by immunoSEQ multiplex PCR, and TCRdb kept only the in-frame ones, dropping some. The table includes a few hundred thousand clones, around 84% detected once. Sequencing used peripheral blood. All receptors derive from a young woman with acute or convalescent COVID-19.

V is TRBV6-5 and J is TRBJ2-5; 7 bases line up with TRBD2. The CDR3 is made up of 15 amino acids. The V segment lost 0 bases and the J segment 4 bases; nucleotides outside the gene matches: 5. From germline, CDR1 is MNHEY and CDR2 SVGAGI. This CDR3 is CASSYSRSGGETQYF. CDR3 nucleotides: TGTGCCAGCAGTTACTCGAGGTCGGGAGGAGAGACCCAGTACTTC.

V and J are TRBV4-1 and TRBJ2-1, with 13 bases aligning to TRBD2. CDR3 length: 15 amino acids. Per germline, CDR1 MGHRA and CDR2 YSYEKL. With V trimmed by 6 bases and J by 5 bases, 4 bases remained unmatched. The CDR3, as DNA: TGCGCCAGCAGAACTAGCGGGGGGGCTCACAATGAGCAGTTCTTC. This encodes CASRTSGGAHNEQFF.

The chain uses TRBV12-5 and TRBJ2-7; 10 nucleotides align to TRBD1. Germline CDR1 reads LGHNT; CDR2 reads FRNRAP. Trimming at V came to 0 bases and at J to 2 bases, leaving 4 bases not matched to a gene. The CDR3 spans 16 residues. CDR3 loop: CASGLVHDRGPYEQYF. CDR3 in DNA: TGTGCTAGTGGTTTGGTACATGACAGGGGGCCCTACGAGCAGTACTTC. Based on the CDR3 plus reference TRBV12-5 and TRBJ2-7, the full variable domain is DARVTQTPRHKVTEMGQEVTMRCQPILGHNTVFWYRQTMMQGLELLAYFRNRAPLDDSGMPKDRFSAEMPDATLATLKIQPSEPRDSAVYFCASGLVHDRGPYEQYFGPGTRLTVT.

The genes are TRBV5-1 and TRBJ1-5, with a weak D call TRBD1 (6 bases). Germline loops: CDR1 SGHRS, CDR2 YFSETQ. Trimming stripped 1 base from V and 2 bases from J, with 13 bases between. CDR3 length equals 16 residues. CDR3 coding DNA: TGCGCCAGCAGCTTGCATGGGGGCGTCGGCAATCAGCCCCAGCATTTT. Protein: CASSLHGGVGNQPQHF.

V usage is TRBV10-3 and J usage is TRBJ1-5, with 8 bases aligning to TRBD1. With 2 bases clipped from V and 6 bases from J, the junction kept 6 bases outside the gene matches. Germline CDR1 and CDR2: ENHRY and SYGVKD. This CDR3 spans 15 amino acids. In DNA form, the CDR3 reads TGTGCCATCAGTGAGGGACAGGGCGGGAGTCAGCCCCAGCATTTT. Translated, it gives CAISEGQGGSQPQHF.

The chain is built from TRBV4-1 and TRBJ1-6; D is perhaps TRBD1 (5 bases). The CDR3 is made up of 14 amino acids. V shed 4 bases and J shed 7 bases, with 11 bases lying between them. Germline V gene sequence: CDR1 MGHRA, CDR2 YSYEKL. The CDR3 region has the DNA TGCGCCAGCAGCCGGGACTTTCAAAATTCACCCCTCCACTTT. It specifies CASSRDFQNSPLHF.

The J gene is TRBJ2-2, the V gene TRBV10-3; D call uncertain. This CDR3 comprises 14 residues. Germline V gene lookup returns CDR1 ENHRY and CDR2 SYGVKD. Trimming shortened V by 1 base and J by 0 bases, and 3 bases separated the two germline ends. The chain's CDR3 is CAISEFTNTGELFF. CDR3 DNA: TGTGCCATCAGTGAGTTTACGAACACCGGGGAGCTGTTTTTT.

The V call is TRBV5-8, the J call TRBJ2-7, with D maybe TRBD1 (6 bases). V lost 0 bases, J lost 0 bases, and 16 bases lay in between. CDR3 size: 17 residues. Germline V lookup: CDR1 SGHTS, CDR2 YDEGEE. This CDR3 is CASSLDLATGFSYEQYF. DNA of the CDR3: TGTGCCAGCAGCTTGGATCTCGCTACAGGGTTCTCCTACGAGCAGTACTTC.

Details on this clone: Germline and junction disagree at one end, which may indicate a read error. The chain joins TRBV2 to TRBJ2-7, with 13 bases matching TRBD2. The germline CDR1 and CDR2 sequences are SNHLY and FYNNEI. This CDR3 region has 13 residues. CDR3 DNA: TGTGCCAGCAGTGATTTACTAGCGGGGGGGACCCCCTTC. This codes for CASSDLLAGGTPF. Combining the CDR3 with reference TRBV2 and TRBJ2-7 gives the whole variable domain EPEVTQTPSHQVTQMGQEVILRCVPISNHLYFYWYRQILGQKVEFLVSFYNNEISEKSEIFDDQFSVERPDGSNFTLKIRSTKLEDSAMYFCASSDLLAGGTPFGPGTRLTVT.

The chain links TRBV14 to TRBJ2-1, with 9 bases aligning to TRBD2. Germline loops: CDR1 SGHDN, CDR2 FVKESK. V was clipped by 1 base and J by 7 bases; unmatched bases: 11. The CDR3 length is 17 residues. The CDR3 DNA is TGTGCCAGCAGCCAAGGTCGGGTGTTAGCGGGAGTAAATGAGCAGTTCTTC. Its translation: CASSQGRVLAGVNEQFF.

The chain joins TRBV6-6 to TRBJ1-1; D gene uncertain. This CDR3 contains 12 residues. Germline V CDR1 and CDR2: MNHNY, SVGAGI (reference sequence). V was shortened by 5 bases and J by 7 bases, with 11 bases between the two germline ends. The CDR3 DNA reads TGTGCCAGCAGTCCCGGGAGCTATGAAGCTTTCTTT. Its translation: CASSPGSYEAFF.

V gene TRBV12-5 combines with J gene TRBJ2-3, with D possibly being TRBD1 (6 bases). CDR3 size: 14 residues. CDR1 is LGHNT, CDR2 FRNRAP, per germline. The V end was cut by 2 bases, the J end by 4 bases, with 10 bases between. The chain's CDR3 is CASGLTSGADTQYF. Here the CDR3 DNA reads TGTGCTAGTGGTTTGACCTCAGGGGCAGATACGCAGTATTTT.

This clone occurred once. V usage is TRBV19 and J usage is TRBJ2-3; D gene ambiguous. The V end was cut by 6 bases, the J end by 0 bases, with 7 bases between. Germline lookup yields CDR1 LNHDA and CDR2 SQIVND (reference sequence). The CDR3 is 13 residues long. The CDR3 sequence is CASSPQSTDTQYF. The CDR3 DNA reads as TGTGCCAGTAGCCCCCAGAGCACAGATACGCAGTATTTT. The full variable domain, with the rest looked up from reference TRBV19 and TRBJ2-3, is DGGITQSPKYLFRKEGQNVTLSCEQNLNHDAMYWYRQDPGQGLRLIYYSQIVNDFQKGDIAEGYSVSREKKESFPLTVTSAQKNPTAFYLCASSPQSTDTQYFGPGTRLTVL.

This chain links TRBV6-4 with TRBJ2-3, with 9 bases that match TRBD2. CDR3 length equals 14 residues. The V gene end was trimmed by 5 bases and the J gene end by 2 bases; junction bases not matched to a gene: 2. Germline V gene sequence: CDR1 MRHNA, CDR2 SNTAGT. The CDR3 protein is CASSLAGTTDTQYF. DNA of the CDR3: TGTGCCAGCAGTCTAGCGGGGACCACAGATACGCAGTATTTT.

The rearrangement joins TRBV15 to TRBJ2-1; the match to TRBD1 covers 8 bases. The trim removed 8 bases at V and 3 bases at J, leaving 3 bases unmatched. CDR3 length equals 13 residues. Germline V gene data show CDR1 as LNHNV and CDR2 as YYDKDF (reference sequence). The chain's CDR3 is CATRQGLYNEQFF. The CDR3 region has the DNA TGTGCCACCCGACAGGGGCTCTACAATGAGCAGTTCTTC.

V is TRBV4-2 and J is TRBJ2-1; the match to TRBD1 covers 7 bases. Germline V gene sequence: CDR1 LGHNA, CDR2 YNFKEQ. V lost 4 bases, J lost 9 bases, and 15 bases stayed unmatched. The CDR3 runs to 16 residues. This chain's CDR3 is CASSLRTGPWFSEQFF. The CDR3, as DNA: TGTGCCAGCAGCCTACGGACAGGCCCTTGGTTTAGTGAGCAGTTCTTC.

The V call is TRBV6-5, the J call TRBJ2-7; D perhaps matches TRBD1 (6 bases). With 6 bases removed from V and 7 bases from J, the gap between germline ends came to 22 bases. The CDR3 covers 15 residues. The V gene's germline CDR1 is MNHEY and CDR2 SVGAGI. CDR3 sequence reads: CASRGTQDPFLEQYF. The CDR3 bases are TGTGCCAGCAGAGGGACACAGGATCCATTCTTGGAGCAGTACTTC.

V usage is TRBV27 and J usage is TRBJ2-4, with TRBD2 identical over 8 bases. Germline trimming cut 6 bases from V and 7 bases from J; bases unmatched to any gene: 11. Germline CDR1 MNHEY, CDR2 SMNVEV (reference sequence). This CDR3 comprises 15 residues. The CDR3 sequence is CASSSTSATLNIQYF. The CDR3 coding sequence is TGTGCCAGCAGCTCGACTAGCGCGACCTTGAACATTCAGTACTTC.

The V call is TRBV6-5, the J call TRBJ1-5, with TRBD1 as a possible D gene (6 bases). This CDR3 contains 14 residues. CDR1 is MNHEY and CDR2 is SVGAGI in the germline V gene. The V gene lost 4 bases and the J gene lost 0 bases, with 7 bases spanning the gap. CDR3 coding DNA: TGTGCCAGCAGTTCCAGGGGTAGCAATCAGCCCCAGCATTTT. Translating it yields CASSSRGSNQPQHF.

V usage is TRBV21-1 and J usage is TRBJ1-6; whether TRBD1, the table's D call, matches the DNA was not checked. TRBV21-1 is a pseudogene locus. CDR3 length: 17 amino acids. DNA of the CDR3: TGTGCCAGCAGCAACTGGGACAGGGGTGAGAGGGATTCACCCCTCCACTTT. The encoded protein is CASSNWDRGERDSPLHF.